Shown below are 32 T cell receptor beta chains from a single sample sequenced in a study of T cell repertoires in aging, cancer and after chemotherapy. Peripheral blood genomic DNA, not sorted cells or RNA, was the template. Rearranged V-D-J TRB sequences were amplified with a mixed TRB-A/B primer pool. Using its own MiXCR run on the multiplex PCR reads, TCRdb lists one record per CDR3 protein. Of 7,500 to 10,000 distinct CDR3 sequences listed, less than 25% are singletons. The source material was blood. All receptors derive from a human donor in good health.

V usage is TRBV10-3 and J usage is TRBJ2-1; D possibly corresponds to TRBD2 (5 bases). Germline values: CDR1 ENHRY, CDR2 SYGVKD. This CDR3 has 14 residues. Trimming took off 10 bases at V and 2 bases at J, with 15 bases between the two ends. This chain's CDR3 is CATHSETTYNEQFF. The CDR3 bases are TGTGCCACCCATAGCGAGACGACCTACAATGAGCAGTTCTTC.

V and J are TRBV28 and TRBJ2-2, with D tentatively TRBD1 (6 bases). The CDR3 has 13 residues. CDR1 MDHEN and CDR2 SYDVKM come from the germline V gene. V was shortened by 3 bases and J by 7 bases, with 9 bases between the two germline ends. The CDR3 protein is CASSFPRGGELFF. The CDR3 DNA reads TGTGCCAGCAGTTTCCCCAGGGGCGGGGAGCTGTTTTTT.

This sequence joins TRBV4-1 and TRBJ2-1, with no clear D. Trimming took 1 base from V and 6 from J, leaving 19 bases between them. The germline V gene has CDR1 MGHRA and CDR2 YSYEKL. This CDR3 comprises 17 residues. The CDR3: CASSQVDLGFPRNEQFF. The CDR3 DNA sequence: TGCGCCAGCAGCCAAGTCGATCTCGGTTTCCCCCGCAATGAGCAGTTCTTC.

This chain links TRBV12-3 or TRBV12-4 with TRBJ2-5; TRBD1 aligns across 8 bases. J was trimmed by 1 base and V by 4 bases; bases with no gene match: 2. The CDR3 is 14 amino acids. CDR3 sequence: CASSSGGSQETQYF. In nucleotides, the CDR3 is TGTGCCAGCAGTTCAGGGGGCAGCCAAGAGACCCAGTACTTC.

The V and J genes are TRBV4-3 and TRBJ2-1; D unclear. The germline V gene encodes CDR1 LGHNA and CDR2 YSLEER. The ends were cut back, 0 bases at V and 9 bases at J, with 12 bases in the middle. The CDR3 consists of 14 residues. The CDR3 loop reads CASSQETVGSEQFF. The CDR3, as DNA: TGCGCCAGCAGCCAAGAAACAGTGGGAAGTGAGCAGTTCTTC.

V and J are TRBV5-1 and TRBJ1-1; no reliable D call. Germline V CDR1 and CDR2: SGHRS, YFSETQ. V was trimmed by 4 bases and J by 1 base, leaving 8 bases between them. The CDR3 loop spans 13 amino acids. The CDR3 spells CASSQYKNTEAFF. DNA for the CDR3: TGCGCCAGCAGCCAGTACAAGAACACTGAAGCTTTCTTT. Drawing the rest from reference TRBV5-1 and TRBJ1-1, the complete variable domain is KAGVTQTPRYLIKTRGQQVTLSCSPISGHRSVSWYQQTPGQGLQFLFEYFSETQRNKGNFPGRFSGRQFSNSRSEMNVSTLELGDSALYLCASSQYKNTEAFFGQGTRLTVV.

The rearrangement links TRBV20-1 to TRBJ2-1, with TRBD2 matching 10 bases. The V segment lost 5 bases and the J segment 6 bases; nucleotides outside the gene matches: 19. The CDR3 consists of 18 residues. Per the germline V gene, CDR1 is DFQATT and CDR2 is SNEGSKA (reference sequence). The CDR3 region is CSASTPASGRMLSNEQFF. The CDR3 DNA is TGCAGTGCTTCCACCCCTGCTAGCGGGAGAATGCTTAGCAATGAGCAGTTCTTC.

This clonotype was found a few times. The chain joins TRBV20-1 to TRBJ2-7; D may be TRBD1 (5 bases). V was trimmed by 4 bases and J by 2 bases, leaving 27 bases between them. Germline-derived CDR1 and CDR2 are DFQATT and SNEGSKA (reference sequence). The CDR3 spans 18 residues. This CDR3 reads CSAKKSGSGAVNTYEQYF. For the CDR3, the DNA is TGCAGTGCTAAGAAGTCAGGGTCCGGTGCAGTTAATACCTACGAGCAGTACTTC.

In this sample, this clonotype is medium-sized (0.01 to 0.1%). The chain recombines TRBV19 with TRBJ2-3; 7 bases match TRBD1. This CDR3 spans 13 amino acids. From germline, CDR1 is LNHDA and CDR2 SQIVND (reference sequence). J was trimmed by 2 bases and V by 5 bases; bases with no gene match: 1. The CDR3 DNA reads TGTGCCAGTAGTGACAGGGCCACAGATACGCAGTATTTT. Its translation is CASSDRATDTQYF.

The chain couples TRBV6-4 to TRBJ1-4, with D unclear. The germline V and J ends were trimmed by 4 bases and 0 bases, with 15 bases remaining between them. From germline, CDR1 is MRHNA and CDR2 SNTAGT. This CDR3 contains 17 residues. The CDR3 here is CASSAALLVTTNEKLFF. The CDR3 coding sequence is TGTGCCAGCAGTGCGGCGCTCTTGGTAACAACTAATGAAAAACTGTTTTTT.

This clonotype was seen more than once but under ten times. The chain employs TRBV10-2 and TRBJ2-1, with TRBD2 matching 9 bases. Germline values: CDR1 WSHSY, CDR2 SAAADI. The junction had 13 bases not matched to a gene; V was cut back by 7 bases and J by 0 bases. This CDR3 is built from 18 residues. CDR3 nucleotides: TGCGCCAGCATTGGTTGGCGGGAGGGCTTCAGCTCCTACAATGAGCAGTTCTTC. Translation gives CASIGWREGFSSYNEQFF.

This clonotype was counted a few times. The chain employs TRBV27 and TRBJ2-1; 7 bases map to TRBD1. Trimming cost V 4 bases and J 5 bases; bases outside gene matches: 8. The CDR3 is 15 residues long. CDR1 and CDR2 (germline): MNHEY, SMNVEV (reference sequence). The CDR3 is CASSYQDRSNNEQFF. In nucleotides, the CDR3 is TGTGCCAGCAGTTACCAGGACAGGTCCAACAATGAGCAGTTCTTC.

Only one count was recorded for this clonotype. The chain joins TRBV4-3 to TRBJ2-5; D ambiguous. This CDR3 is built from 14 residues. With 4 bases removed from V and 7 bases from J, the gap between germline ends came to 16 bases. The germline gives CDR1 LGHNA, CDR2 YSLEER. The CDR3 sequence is CASSLGRGDGTQYF. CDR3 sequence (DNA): TGCGCCAGCAGCCTAGGAAGAGGTGACGGGACCCAGTACTTC.

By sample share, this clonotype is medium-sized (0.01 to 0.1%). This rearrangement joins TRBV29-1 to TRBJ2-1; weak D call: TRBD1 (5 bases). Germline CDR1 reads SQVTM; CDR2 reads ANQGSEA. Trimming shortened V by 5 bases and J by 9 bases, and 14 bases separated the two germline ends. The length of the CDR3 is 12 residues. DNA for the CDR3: TGCAGCGTTCATGGGGCCGGTGTTGAGCAGTTCTTC. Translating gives CSVHGAGVEQFF.

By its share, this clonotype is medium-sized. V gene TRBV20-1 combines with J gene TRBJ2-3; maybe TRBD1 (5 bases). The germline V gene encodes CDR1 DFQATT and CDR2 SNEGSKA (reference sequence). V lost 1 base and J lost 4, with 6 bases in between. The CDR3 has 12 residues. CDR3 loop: CSARVQADTQYF. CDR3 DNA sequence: TGCAGTGCTAGAGTACAGGCAGATACGCAGTATTTT.

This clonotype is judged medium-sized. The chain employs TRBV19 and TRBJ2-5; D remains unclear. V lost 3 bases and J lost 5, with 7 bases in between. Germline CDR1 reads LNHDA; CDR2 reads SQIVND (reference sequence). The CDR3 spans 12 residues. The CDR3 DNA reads TGTGCCAGTAGTATCGGGTCGGAGACCCAGTACTTC. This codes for CASSIGSETQYF.

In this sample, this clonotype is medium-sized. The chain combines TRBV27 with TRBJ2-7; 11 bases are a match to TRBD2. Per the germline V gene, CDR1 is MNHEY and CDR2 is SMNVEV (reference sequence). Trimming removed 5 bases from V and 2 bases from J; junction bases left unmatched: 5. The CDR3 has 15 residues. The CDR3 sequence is CASSRGTSGPYEQYF. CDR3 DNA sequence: TGTGCCAGCAGTCGCGGGACTAGCGGCCCCTACGAGCAGTACTTC.

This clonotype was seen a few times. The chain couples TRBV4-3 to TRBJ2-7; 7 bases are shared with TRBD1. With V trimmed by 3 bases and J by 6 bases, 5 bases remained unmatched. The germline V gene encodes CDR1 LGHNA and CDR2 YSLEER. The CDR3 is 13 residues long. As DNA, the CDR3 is TGCGCCAGCAGCCAGTCACAGGGGCGCGAGCAGTACTTC. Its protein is CASSQSQGREQYF.

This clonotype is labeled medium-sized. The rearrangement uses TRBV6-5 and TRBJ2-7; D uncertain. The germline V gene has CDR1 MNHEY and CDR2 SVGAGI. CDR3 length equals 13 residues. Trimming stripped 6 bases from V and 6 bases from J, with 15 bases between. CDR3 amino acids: CASRSGEASEQYF. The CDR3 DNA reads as TGTGCCAGCAGATCCGGCGAGGCCTCCGAGCAGTACTTC.

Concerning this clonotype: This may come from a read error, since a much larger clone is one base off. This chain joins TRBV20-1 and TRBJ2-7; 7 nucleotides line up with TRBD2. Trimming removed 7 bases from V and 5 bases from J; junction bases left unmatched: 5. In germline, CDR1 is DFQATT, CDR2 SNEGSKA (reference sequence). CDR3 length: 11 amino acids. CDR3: CSDAGGNEQYF. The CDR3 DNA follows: TGCAGTGATGCCGGGGGGAACGAGCAGTACTTC.

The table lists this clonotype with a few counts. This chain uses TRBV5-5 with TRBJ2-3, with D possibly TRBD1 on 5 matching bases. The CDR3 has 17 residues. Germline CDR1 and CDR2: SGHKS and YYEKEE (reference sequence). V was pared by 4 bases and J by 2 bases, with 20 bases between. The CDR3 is CASSPPSRVWFTDTQYF. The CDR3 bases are TGTGCCAGCAGCCCCCCGAGCAGGGTCTGGTTCACAGATACGCAGTATTTT.

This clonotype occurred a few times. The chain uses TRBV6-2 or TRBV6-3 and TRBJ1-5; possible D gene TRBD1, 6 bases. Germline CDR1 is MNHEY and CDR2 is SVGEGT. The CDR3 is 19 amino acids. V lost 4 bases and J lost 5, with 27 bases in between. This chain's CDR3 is CASSFNPLTRGQVHQPQHF. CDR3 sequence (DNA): TGTGCCAGCAGTTTTAACCCACTCACCAGGGGTCAAGTGCATCAGCCCCAGCATTTT.

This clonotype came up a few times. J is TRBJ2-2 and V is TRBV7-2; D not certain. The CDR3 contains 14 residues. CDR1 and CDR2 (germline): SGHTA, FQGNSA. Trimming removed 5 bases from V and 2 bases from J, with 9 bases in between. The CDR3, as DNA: TGTGCCAGCAGCCACCAGAGAAACACCGGGGAGCTGTTTTTT. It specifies CASSHQRNTGELFF.

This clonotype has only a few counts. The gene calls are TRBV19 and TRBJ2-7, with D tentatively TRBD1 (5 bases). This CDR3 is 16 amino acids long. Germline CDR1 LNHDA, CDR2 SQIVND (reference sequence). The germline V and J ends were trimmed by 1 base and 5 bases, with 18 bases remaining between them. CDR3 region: CASSIASVGARDEQYF. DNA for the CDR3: TGTGCCAGTAGTATAGCCTCCGTAGGGGCCCGCGACGAGCAGTACTTC.

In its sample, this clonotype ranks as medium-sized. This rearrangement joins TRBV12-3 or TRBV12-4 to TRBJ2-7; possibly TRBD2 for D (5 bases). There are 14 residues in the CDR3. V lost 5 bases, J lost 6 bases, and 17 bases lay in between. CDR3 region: CASSPRALAGEQYF. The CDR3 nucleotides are TGTGCCAGCAGTCCGAGGGCCCTGGCGGGCGAGCAGTACTTC.

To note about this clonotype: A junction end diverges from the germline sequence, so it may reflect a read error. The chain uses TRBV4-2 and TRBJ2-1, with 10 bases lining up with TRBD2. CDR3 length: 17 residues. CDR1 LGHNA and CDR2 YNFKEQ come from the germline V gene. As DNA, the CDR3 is TGCGCCAGCAGCCAAGTCCTCCCTAGCGGGAGTCCCAATGAGCAGTTCTTC. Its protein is CASSQVLPSGSPNEQFF.

The CDR3 DNA is TGTGCCAGCAGTGATGCGGCCCAAGAGACCCAGTACTTC. Translated, it gives CASSDAAQETQYF. V is TRBV6-1 and J is TRBJ2-5; D gene ambiguous. V was clipped by 3 bases and J by 1 base, with 6 bases between them. Germline V CDR1 and CDR2: MNHNS, SASEGT. The CDR3 extends over 13 amino acids.

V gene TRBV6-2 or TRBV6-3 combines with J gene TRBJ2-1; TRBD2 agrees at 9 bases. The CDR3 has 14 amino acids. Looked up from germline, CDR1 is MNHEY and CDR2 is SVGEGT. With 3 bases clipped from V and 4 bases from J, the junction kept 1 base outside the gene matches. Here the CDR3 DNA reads TGTGCCAGCAGTTATAGCGGGAGTTACAATGAGCAGTTCTTC. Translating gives CASSYSGSYNEQFF.

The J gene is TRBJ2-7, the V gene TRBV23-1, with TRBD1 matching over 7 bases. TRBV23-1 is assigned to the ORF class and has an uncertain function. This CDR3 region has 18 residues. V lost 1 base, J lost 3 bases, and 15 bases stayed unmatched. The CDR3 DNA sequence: TGCGCCAGCAGTCAATGGGGGACGACAGGGATCGGGCACTACGAGCAGTACTTC. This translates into CASSQWGTTGIGHYEQYF.

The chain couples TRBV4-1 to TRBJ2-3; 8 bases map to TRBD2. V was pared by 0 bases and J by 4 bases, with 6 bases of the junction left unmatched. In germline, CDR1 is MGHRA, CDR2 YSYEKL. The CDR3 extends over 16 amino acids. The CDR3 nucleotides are TGCGCCAGCAGCCAAGATAAAGCGGGGGAGCCAGATACGCAGTATTTT. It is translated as CASSQDKAGEPDTQYF.

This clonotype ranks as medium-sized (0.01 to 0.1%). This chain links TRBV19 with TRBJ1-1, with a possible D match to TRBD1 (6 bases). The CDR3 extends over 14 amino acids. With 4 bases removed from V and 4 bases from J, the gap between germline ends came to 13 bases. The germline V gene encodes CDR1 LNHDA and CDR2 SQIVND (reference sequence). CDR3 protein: CASSTTGLGTEAFF. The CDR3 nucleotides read TGTGCCAGTAGTACCACAGGGCTGGGCACTGAAGCTTTCTTT.

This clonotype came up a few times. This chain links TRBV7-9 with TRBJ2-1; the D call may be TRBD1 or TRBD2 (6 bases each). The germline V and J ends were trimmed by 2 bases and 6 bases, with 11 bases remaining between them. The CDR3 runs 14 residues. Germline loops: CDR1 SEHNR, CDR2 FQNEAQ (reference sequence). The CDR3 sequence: CASSLPGAGNEQFF. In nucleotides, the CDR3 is TGTGCCAGCAGCTTACCGGGGGCTGGCAATGAGCAGTTCTTC.